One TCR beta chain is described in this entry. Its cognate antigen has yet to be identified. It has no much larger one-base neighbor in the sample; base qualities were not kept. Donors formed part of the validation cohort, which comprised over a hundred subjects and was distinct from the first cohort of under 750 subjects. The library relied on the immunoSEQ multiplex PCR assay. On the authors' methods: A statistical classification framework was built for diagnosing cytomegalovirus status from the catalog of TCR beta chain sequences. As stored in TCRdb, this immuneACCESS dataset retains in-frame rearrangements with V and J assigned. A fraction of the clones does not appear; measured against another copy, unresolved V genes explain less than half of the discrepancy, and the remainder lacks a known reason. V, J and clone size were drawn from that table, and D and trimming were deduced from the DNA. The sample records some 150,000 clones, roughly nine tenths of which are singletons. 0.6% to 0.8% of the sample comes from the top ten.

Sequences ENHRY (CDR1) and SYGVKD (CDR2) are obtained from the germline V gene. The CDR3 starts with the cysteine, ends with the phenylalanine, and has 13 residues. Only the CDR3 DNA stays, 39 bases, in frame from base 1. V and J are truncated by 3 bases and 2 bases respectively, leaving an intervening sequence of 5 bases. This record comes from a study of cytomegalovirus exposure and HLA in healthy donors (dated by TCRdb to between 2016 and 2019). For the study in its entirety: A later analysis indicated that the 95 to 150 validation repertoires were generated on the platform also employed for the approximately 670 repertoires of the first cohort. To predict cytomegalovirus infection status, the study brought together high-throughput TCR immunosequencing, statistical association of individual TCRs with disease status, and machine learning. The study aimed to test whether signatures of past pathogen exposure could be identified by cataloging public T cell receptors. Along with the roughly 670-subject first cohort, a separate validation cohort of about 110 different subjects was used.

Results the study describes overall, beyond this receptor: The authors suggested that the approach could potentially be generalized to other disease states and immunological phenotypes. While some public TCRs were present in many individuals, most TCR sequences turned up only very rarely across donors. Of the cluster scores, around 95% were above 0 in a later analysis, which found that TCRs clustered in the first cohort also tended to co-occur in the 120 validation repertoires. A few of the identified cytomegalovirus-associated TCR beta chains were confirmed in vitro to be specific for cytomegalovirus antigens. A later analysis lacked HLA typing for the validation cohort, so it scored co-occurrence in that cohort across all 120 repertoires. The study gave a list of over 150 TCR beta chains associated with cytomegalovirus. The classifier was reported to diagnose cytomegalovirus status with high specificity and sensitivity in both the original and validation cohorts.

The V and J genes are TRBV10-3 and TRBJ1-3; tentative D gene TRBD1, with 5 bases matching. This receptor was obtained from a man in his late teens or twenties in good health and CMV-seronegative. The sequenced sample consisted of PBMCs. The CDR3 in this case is CAISDRAGNTIYF. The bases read TGTGCCATCAGTGACAGGGCTGGAAACACCATATATTTT.